Shown below are 12 T cell receptor beta chains from a single sample sequenced in a study of blood T cell repertoires in COVID-19. Repertoires were generated with immunoSEQ multiplex PCR, while TCRdb's copy carries only in-frame clones and drops some. The table includes about 270,000 clones, around 89% detected once. Sequencing was done on a sample of PBMCs or T cells enriched from blood (not recorded which). The receptors were sampled from a woman between 55 and 75 years old in a cohort exposed to, infected with or recovered from COVID-19 (not recorded which).

The chain uses TRBV2 and TRBJ2-7, with 16 bases that match TRBD2. J gave up 4 bases and V 5 bases, and 5 bases lay outside the gene matches. CDR1 is SNHLY and CDR2 is FYNNEI in the germline V gene. CDR3 size: 16 residues. The CDR3 region is CASSLGLAGGGYEQYF. CDR3 DNA: TGTGCCAGCAGTCTGGGACTAGCGGGAGGGGGATACGAGCAGTACTTC.

The V gene is TRBV28, the J gene TRBJ2-2; TRBD1 might be the D (6 bases). This CDR3 region has 15 residues. V gave up 3 bases and J gave up 5 bases, with 13 bases separating them. Germline CDR1 is MDHEN and CDR2 is SYDVKM. The CDR3 sequence is CASSFRDTVTGELFF. The CDR3, as DNA: TGTGCCAGCAGTTTTCGGGACACGGTGACCGGGGAGCTGTTTTTT.

The rearrangement joins TRBV11-2 to TRBJ2-3; TRBD2 aligns across 11 bases. The CDR3 totals 15 residues. The trim removed 9 bases at V and 5 bases at J, leaving 10 bases unmatched. Germline CDR1 reads SGHAT; CDR2 reads FQNNGV. CDR3: CASRPRLAGLDTQYF. The CDR3 DNA reads as TGTGCCAGTCGCCCGAGACTAGCGGGATTAGATACGCAGTATTTT. The full variable domain, its missing parts supplied by reference TRBV11-2 and TRBJ2-3, is EAGVAQSPRYKIIEKRQSVAFWCNPISGHATLYWYQQILGQGPKLLIQFQNNGVVDDSQLPKDRFSAERLKGVDSTLKIQPAKLEDSAVYLCASRPRLAGLDTQYFGPGTRLTVL.

The chain links TRBV28 to TRBJ2-2; 8 bases line up with TRBD1. The CDR3 consists of 17 residues. CDR1 is MDHEN and CDR2 is SYDVKM in the germline V gene. J was trimmed by 0 bases and V by 2 bases; bases with no gene match: 5. The CDR3 DNA is TGTGCCAGCAGTTTAACGACAGGGGTCGCGAACACCGGGGAGCTGTTTTTT. This gives the protein CASSLTTGVANTGELFF.

The chain joins TRBV5-1 to TRBJ2-5; 11 bases are a match to TRBD2. CDR1 is SGHRS, CDR2 YFSETQ, per germline. The CDR3 loop spans 16 amino acids. After removal of 6 bases from V and 5 bases from J, the junction contained 12 bases not matched to a gene. The CDR3 sequence is CASTPGLAGGWETQYF. CDR3 bases: TGCGCCAGCACCCCTGGCCTAGCGGGAGGATGGGAGACCCAGTACTTC.

The chain links TRBV4-1 to TRBJ2-7; 7 bases agree with TRBD1. The CDR3 loop spans 14 amino acids. The V gene's germline CDR1 is MGHRA and CDR2 YSYEKL. The V and J ends lost 2 bases and 5 bases, in that order; junction bases with no gene match: 6. This CDR3 reads CASSQPDRVHEQYF. As DNA, the CDR3 is TGCGCCAGCAGCCAACCCGACAGGGTTCACGAGCAGTACTTC.

The chain carries TRBV2 and TRBJ1-5; a possible D gene is TRBD1 (6 bases). V was clipped by 4 bases and J by 7 bases, with 17 bases between them. Germline V gene lookup returns CDR1 SNHLY and CDR2 FYNNEI. The CDR3 has 15 amino acids. This CDR3 is CASSGGTGTSQPQHF. Written as DNA, the CDR3 is TGTGCCAGCAGTGGGGGTACAGGGACATCACAGCCCCAGCATTTT.

The genes are TRBV13 and TRBJ2-1; D unclear. Germline CDR1 and CDR2: PRHDT and FYEKMQ (reference sequence). V was clipped by 0 bases and J by 0 bases, with 12 bases between them. This CDR3 region has 17 residues. The CDR3 here is CASSLGRGVSSYNEQFF. The CDR3 DNA reads as TGTGCCAGCAGCTTAGGCCGAGGCGTCAGCTCCTACAATGAGCAGTTCTTC.

The V gene is TRBV29-1, the J gene TRBJ2-2; 8 nucleotides align to TRBD2. The germline V gene encodes CDR1 SQVTM and CDR2 ANQGSEA. J lost 5 bases, V lost 7 bases, and 6 bases had no gene match. The CDR3 has 13 amino acids. CDR3 protein: CSAGGLETGELFF. The CDR3 DNA reads as TGCAGCGCCGGGGGACTAGAGACCGGGGAGCTGTTTTTT.

This clone was picked up a small number of times. This chain connects TRBV27 to TRBJ1-4, with 8 nucleotides matching TRBD1. The CDR3 loop spans 14 amino acids. CDR1 is MNHEY and CDR2 is SMNVEV in the germline V gene (reference sequence). The junction had 5 bases not matched to a gene; V was cut back by 3 bases and J by 8 bases. CDR3 amino acids: CASSFRQGREKLFF. CDR3 sequence (DNA): TGTGCCAGCAGTTTCAGACAGGGGCGGGAAAAACTGTTTTTT.

This clone came up once. The chain joins TRBV5-1 to TRBJ1-5, with 7 nucleotides matching TRBD1. The CDR3 loop spans 19 amino acids. Germline V lookup: CDR1 SGHRS, CDR2 YFSETQ. V lost 7 bases to trimming and J lost 7 bases; unmatched junction nucleotides: 26. CDR3 DNA sequence: TGCGCCAGCCGCATATGGGAAGGGGGCTCGGAGTTTGGTATACAGCCCCAGCATTTT. As protein: CASRIWEGGSEFGIQPQHF.

J is TRBJ1-5 and V is TRBV27; no firm D call. This CDR3 region has 15 residues. Between the trimmed V and J ends, which lost 2 bases and 0 bases, there was a span of 8 bases. The germline V gene encodes CDR1 MNHEY and CDR2 SMNVEV (reference sequence). Here the CDR3 reads CASSLRGNSNQPQHF. The CDR3 DNA follows: TGTGCCAGCAGTTTAAGAGGGAATAGCAATCAGCCCCAGCATTTT.